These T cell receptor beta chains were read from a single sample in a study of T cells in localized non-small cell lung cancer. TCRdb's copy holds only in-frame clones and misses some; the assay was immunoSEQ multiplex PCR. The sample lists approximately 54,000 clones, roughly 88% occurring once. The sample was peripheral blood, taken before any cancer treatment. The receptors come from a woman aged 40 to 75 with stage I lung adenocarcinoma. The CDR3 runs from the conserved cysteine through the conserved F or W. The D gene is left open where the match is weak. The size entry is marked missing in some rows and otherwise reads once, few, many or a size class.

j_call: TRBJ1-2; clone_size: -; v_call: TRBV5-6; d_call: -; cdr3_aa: CASNDRLYGYTF; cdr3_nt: TGTGCCAGCAACGACAGGCTATATGGCTACACCTTC
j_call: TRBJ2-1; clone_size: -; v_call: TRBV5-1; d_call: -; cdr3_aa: CASSLAGIHNEQFF; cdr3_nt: TGCGCCAGCAGCTTGGCGGGGATCCACAATGAGCAGTTCTTC
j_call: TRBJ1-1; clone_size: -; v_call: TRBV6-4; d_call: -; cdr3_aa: CASQQETWTEAFF; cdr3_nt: TGTGCCAGCCAGCAAGAGACTTGGACTGAAGCTTTCTTT
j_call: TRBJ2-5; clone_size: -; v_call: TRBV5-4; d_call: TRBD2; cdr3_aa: CASSLAGGLGETQYF; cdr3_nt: TGTGCCAGCAGCTTGGCGGGGGGGCTAGGGGAGACCCAGTACTTC
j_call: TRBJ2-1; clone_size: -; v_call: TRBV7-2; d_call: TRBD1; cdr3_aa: CASSFGDSVYNEQFF; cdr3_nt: TGTGCCAGCAGCTTCGGGGACAGCGTCTACAATGAGCAGTTCTTC
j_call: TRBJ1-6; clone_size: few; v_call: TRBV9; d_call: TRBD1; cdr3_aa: CASSVGDRGSPLHF; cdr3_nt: TGTGCCAGCAGCGTAGGGGACAGGGGTTCACCCCTCCACTTT
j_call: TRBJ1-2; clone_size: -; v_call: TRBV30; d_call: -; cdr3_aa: CAWSKADRPLF; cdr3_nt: TGTGCCTGGAGTAAGGCGGACAGACCCCTCTTC
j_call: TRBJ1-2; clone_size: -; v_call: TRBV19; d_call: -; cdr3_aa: CASSGLSENYGYTF; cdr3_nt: TGTGCCAGTAGTGGACTTTCGGAAAACTATGGCTACACCTTC
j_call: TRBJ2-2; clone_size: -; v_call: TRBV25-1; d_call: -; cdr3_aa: CASSGGRVINTGELFF; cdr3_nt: TGTGCCAGCAGTGGAGGTAGGGTGATCAACACCGGGGAGCTGTTTTTT
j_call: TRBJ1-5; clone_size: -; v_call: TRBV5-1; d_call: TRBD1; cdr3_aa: CASSLAPGGRQPQHF; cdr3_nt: TGCGCCAGCAGCTTGGCGCCAGGGGGCCGACAGCCCCAGCATTTT
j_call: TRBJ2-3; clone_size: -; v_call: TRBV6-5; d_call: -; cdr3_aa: CASSHQGFSQDTQYF; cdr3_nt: TGTGCCAGCAGTCACCAGGGGTTCTCCCAAGATACGCAGTATTTT
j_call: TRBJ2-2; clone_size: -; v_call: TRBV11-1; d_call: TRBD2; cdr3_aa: CASSLDGLAANTGELFF; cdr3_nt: TGTGCCAGCAGCTTAGACGGCCTAGCGGCGAACACCGGGGAGCTGTTTTTT
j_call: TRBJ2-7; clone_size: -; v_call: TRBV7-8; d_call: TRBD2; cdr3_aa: CASSDSSGATEQYF; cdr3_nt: TGTGCCAGCAGCGACTCTAGCGGCGCTACGGAGCAGTACTTC
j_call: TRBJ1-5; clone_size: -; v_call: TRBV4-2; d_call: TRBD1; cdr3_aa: CASSQEGQGFDQPQHF; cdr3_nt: TGTGCCAGCAGCCAAGAAGGACAGGGTTTTGATCAGCCCCAGCATTTT
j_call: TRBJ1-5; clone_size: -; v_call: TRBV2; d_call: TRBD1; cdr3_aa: CASSPDRAGRSNQPQHF; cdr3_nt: TGTGCCAGCAGCCCGGACAGGGCGGGAAGGAGCAATCAGCCCCAGCATTTT
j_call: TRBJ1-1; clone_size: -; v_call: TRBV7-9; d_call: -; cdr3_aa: CASSPTGTEAFF; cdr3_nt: TGTGCCAGCAGTCCCACAGGGACCGAAGCTTTCTTT
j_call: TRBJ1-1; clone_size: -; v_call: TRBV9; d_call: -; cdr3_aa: CASSVSGAGGTEAFF; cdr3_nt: TGTGCCAGCAGCGTCTCAGGGGCGGGGGGCACTGAAGCTTTCTTT
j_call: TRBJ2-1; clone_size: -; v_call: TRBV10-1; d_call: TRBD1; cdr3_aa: CASSDVGQGDNEQFF; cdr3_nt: TGCGCCAGCAGTGATGTGGGACAGGGCGACAATGAGCAGTTCTTC
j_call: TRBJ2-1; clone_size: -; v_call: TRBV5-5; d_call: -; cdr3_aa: CASSLMVSSYNEQFF; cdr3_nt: TGTGCCAGCAGCTTGATGGTTAGCTCCTACAATGAGCAGTTCTTC
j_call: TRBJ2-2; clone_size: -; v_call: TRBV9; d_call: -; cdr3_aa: CASSVGQGLNGELFF; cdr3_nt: TGTGCCAGCAGCGTAGGCCAGGGGTTGAACGGGGAGCTGTTTTTT
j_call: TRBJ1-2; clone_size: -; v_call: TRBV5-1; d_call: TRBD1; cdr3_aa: CASSLSQGVPYGYTF; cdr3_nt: TGCGCCAGCAGCTTGAGTCAGGGGGTGCCCTATGGCTACACCTTC
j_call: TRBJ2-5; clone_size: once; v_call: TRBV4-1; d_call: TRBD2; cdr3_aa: CASSQFAGTSDSETQYF; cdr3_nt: TGCGCCAGCAGCCAATTCGCCGGGACTAGCGATTCGGAGACCCAGTACTTC
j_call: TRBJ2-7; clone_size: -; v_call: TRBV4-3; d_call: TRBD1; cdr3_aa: CASSQGPQGAYEQYF; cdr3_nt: TGCGCCAGCAGCCAAGGACCCCAGGGGGCCTACGAGCAGTACTTC
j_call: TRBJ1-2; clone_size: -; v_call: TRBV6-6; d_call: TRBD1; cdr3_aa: CASSLQGAVKYGYTF; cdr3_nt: TGTGCCAGCAGTCTACAGGGGGCGGTTAAGTATGGCTACACCTTC
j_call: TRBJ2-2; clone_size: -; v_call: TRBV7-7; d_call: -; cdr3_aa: CASTTTDGTGELFF; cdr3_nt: TGTGCTAGCACCACTACGGACGGCACCGGGGAGCTGTTTTTT
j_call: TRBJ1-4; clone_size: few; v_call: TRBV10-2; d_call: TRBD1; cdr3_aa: CASSEPGQGGEKLFF; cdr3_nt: TGCGCCAGCAGTGAGCCGGGACAGGGAGGTGAAAAACTGTTTTTT
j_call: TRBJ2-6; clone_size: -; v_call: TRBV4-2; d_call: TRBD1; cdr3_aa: CASSQEQQGSGANVLTF; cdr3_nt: TGTGCCAGCAGCCAAGAACAACAGGGGTCTGGGGCCAACGTCCTGACTTTC
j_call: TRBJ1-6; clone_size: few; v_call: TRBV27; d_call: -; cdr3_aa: CASSFNDYNSPLHF; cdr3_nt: TGTGCCAGCAGTTTCAACGACTATAATTCACCCCTCCACTTT
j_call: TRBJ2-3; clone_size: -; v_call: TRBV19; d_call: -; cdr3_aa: CASTGRRASTDTQYF; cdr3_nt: TGTGCCAGCACGGGTCGACGGGCTAGCACAGATACGCAGTATTTT
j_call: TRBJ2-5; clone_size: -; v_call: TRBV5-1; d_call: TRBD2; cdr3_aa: CASSPGTSGEGETQYF; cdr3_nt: TGCGCCAGCAGCCCCGGGACTAGCGGGGAGGGAGAGACCCAGTACTTC
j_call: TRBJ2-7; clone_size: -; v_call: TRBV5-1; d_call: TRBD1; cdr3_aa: CASSPGQGAHEQYF; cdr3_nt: TGCGCCAGCAGCCCCGGACAGGGGGCCCACGAGCAGTACTTC
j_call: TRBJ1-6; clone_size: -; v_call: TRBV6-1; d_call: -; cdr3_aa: CASSLDSPLHF; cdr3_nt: TGTGCCAGCAGTTTGGATTCACCCCTCCACTTT
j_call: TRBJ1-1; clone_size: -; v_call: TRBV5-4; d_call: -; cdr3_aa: CASSVLSGTEAFF; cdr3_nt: TGTGCCAGCAGCGTGCTTTCAGGGACCGAAGCTTTCTTT
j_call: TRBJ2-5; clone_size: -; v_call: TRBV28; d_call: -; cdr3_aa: CASSLEGTVGGETQYF; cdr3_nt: TGTGCCAGCAGTTTAGAGGGGACCGTCGGGGGAGAGACCCAGTACTTC
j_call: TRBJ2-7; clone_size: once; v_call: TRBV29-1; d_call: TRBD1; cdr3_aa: CSVEDRQGISEQYF; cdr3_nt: TGCAGCGTTGAAGATCGACAGGGAATATCCGAGCAGTACTTC
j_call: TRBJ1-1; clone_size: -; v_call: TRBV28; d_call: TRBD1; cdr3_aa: CASSLHRGYTEAFF; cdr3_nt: TGTGCCAGCAGTTTACACAGGGGGTACACTGAAGCTTTCTTT
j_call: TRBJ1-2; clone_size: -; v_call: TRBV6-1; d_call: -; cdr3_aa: CASSEALLGNYGYTF; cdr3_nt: TGTGCCAGCAGTGAAGCGCTTTTGGGTAACTATGGCTACACCTTC
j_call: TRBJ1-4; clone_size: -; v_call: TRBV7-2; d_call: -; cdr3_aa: CASSLAGTAFPTNEKLFF; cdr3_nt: TGTGCCAGCAGCTTAGCAGGGACCGCTTTCCCAACTAATGAAAAACTGTTTTTT
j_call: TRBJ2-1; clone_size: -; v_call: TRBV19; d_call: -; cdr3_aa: CASSMGIPPTEQFF; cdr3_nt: TGTGCCAGTAGTATGGGAATCCCGCCTACAGAGCAGTTCTTC
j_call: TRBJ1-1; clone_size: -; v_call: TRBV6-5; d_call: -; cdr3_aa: CASSYSSENTEAFF; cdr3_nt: TGTGCCAGCAGTTACTCCTCGGAGAACACTGAAGCTTTCTTT